Listed below are T cell receptor beta chains from one sample, sequenced in a study of shared clonotypes between healthy human individuals. Clones were sequenced by immunoSEQ multiplex PCR, and TCRdb holds only the in-frame ones, with some missing. The table lists over a million clones, roughly 80% of them singletons. Sequenced sample: memory CD4+ T cells sorted from blood. The receptors derive from a man between 18 and 29 years old in good health. Each CDR3 is given with its conserved first and last residue. A D gene is named only where the DNA matches it firmly. Not all rows give a size; the values are once, few, many and, for expanded clones, a class.

13	TRBV30	NA	TRBJ1-1	TRBD1	TGTGCCTGGAGAGCACAGGGGGTCACTGAAGCTTTCTTT	CAWRAQGVTEAFF
13	TRBV9	NA	TRBJ1-3	NA	TGTGCCAGCAGCGTAGCGCCTGGAAACACCATATATTTT	CASSVAPGNTIYF
14	TRBV27	NA	TRBJ1-5	NA	TGTGCCAGCAGTTTAGGTGGGGGATATCAGCCCCAGCATTTT	CASSLGGGYQPQHF
15	TRBV18	NA	TRBJ1-3	NA	TGTGCCAGCTCCCCCGGTAATTACGCTGGAAACACCATATATTTT	CASSPGNYAGNTIYF
14	TRBV5-1	once	TRBJ2-6	NA	TGCGCCAGCCGTTGGGGCTCTGGGGCCAACGTCCTGACTTTC	CASRWGSGANVLTF
11	TRBV18	few	TRBJ1-2	TRBD1	TGTGCCAGCTCGACAGGGGATGGCTACACCTTC	CASSTGDGYTF
15	TRBV5-6	once	TRBJ2-3	TRBD2	TGTGCCAGCAGCTTGGGGGGAGGGCGCACAGATACGCAGTATTTT	CASSLGGGRTDTQYF
13	TRBV19	NA	TRBJ2-3	NA	TGTGCCAGTTCCAGGGAGCGGAGGGATACGCAGTATTTT	CASSRERRDTQYF
15	TRBV6-1	NA	TRBJ2-5	NA	TGTGCCAGCAGTGAAACCCAGGGGATGTATGAGACCCAGTACTTC	CASSETQGMYETQYF
15	TRBV13	NA	TRBJ1-2	TRBD1	TGTGCCAGCAGCTTTGGGACAGGGGCAAACTATGGCTACACCTTC	CASSFGTGANYGYTF
15	TRBV19	many	TRBJ1-5	TRBD1	TGTGCCAGTAGTCCTTGGACAGGGATGGATCAGCCCCAGCATTTT	CASSPWTGMDQPQHF
16	TRBV7-7	NA	TRBJ2-2	TRBD1	TGTGCTAGCAGCTACACTTCAGGGGGCGCTTCCGGGGAGCTGTTTTTT	CASSYTSGGASGELFF
14	TRBV5-4	many	TRBJ1-2	TRBD1	TGTGCCAGCAGCGGCAGGGGGAGGAACTATGGCTACACCTTC	CASSGRGRNYGYTF
14	TRBV30	NA	TRBJ2-1	NA	TGTGCCTGGAGTCCCCGGAGACTGGATAATGAGCAGTTCTTC	CAWSPRRLDNEQFF
17	TRBV28	NA	TRBJ2-3	TRBD1	TGTGCCAGCAGACCTAGGACAGGGGAGACTAGCACAGATACGCAGTATTTT	CASRPRTGETSTDTQYF
13	TRBV2	once	TRBJ2-5	TRBD1	TGTGCCAGGGGGACAGGGCCGCAAGAGACCCAGTACTTC	CARGTGPQETQYF
14	TRBV5-1	once	TRBJ1-2	NA	TGCGCCAGCACGGGGTTAGAGGGCTCCTATGGCTACACCTTC	CASTGLEGSYGYTF
15	TRBV10-3	once	TRBJ1-1	NA	TGTGCCATCAGTGAGCTCACAGGGATGAACACTGAAGCTTTCTTT	CAISELTGMNTEAFF
11	TRBV2	NA	TRBJ2-5	TRBD2	TGTGCCGGGGGACTAGAGGAGACCCAGTACTTC	CAGGLEETQYF
13	TRBV9	NA	TRBJ1-2	NA	TGTGCCAGCAGCCCGGATTCTAACTATGGCTACACCTTC	CASSPDSNYGYTF
16	TRBV5-1	NA	TRBJ2-1	NA	TGCGCCAGCAGCTTGGCAGCGACGAACGCCTACAATGAGCAGTTCTTC	CASSLAATNAYNEQFF
12	TRBV5-4	once	TRBJ2-3	NA	TGTGCCAGCAGCTTGACGGCAGATACGCAGTATTTT	CASSLTADTQYF
14	TRBV30	many	TRBJ1-3	NA	TGTGCCTGGGGAGGAGGGAGCTCTGGAAACACCATATATTTT	CAWGGGSSGNTIYF
12	TRBV29-1	few	TRBJ1-1	NA	TGCAGCGTTGTGGTCGGGAACACTGAAGCTTTCTTT	CSVVVGNTEAFF
14	TRBV7-8	NA	TRBJ1-5	NA	TGTGCCAGCAGCCCCGCGGGTGGTGCTCAGCCCCAGCATTTT	CASSPAGGAQPQHF
12	TRBV6-1	NA	TRBJ1-2	NA	TGTGCCAGCAAGGGGGGTAACTATGGCTACACCTTC	CASKGGNYGYTF
13	TRBV11-2	NA	TRBJ2-7	NA	TGTGCCAGCAGCTTAGTGAGCTCCTACGAGCAGTACTTC	CASSLVSSYEQYF
16	TRBV7-2	NA	TRBJ2-7	TRBD1	TGTGCCAGCAGCGACTATACAGGGGGCGCTCCCTACGAGCAGTACTTC	CASSDYTGGAPYEQYF
13	TRBV14	NA	TRBJ1-4	TRBD1	TGTGCCAGCAGCCGGGACAGGGGAGAAAAACTGTTTTTT	CASSRDRGEKLFF
14	TRBV7-8	NA	TRBJ2-5	NA	TGTGCCAGCAGCCACACACACAGTCAAGAGACCCAGTACTTC	CASSHTHSQETQYF
15	TRBV28	NA	TRBJ2-7	TRBD1	TGTGCCACCTCGAAACCGGGACAGGGCACCTACGAGCAGTACTTC	CATSKPGQGTYEQYF
12	TRBV29-1	few	TRBJ2-7	NA	TGCAGCGAATGCGGGGTGAACTACGAGCAGTACTTC	CSECGVNYEQYF
17	TRBV9	NA	TRBJ2-2	TRBD1	TGTGCCAGCAGCGTGAGACCGGACAGGGCAAACACCGGGGAGCTGTTTTTT	CASSVRPDRANTGELFF
14	TRBV15	NA	TRBJ1-2	NA	TGTGCCACCAGCAGAGGGGGGGCGACCGCTGGCTACACCTTC	CATSRGGATAGYTF
15	TRBV5-1	NA	TRBJ1-1	NA	TGCGCCAGCAGCTACTCTGGGGATTCAGGCACTGAAGCTTTCTTT	CASSYSGDSGTEAFF
14	TRBV5-1	few	TRBJ2-6	NA	TGCGCCAGCAGCTTGAGCTCTGGGGCCAACGTCCTGACTTTC	CASSLSSGANVLTF
16	TRBV25-1	NA	TRBJ2-7	TRBD2	TGTGCCAGCAGTGAAGGGCTAGCGGGAGTTAAGAACGAGCAGTACTTC	CASSEGLAGVKNEQYF
14	TRBV4-3	NA	TRBJ1-2	NA	TGCGCCAGCAGCCAGCAAGGGGCGCGCTATGGCTACACCTTC	CASSQQGARYGYTF
13	TRBV7-9	NA	TRBJ1-3	NA	TGTGCCAGCAGCCCCGGTCAATGGAACACCATATATTTT	CASSPGQWNTIYF
13	TRBV30	NA	TRBJ1-6	NA	TGTGCCTGGAAGGGGGGTAGGAATTCACCCCTCCACTTT	CAWKGGRNSPLHF
15	TRBV19	NA	TRBJ1-1	TRBD1	TGTGCCAGTAGTGACCGGACAGGGTCGAACACTGAAGCTTTCTTT	CASSDRTGSNTEAFF
12	TRBV2	NA	TRBJ2-1	NA	TGTGCCAGCAGTCCGGCCAGGGATCTGGAGTTCTTC	CASSPARDLEFF
12	TRBV10-2	once	TRBJ2-3	NA	TGCGCCAGCTGGGGGCATGGAGATACGCAGTATTTT	CASWGHGDTQYF
12	TRBV7-2	NA	TRBJ2-1	NA	TGTGCCAGCAGCTTAGACTTCAATGAGCAGTTCTTC	CASSLDFNEQFF
13	TRBV10-3	NA	TRBJ1-2	TRBD1	TGTGCCTCGACAGGGGGAACTCTTTATGGCTACACCTTC	CASTGGTLYGYTF
15	TRBV7-2	NA	TRBJ1-4	NA	TGTGCCAGCAGCTTTAGTGGGACGGCTAATGAAAAACTGTTTTTT	CASSFSGTANEKLFF
16	TRBV11-2	NA	TRBJ1-4	NA	TGTGCCAGCAGCCCGGGAGAGGGGACAACTAATGAAAAACTGTTTTTT	CASSPGEGTTNEKLFF
19	TRBV19	NA	TRBJ1-5	NA	TGTGCCAGTAGTATAGATAGGGGGAGGTCGAATATCGGCAATCAGCCCCAGCATTTT	CASSIDRGRSNIGNQPQHF
15	TRBV10-3	NA	TRBJ2-1	TRBD2	TGTGCCATCGGTGACGGGAGGGCGACATACAATGAGCAGTTCTTC	CAIGDGRATYNEQFF
12	TRBV6-5	NA	TRBJ2-3	NA	TGTGCCAGCAGCCCCAGCACAGATACGCAGTATTTT	CASSPSTDTQYF